This TCR beta chain was found in a study of T-cell reconstitution after alpha-beta-depleted transplantation in children. General study results and limits: Certain patients had high TCRbeta diversity at day 60, and it came from recipient T cells and thymic progenitors that survived. Among T cells one year after transplant, newly produced cells accounted for most counts and diversity.

As for this clonotype: What it binds is unknown.

Germline V gene lookup returns CDR1 SGHVS and CDR2 FNYEAQ. The CDR3 spans 15 residues. V gave up 2 bases and J gave up 3 bases; unmatched junction bases: 6. Preparing the TCRbeta library involved the use of unique molecular identifiers. TCRdb re-called the PCR reads through MiXCR, storing one row per CDR3 protein. The table lists some 840,000 distinct CDR3 sequences, approximately 15% of them singletons. The chain recombines TRBV7-6 with TRBJ2-7; TRBD2 matches 8 bases. This receptor was taken from a male patient aged 10 to 17 who had a stem cell transplant for acute lymphoblastic leukemia, so the T cells may come from the graft donor. This specimen was PBMCs, mostly from graft donor cells, taken 360 days after TCRalphabeta/CD19-depleted stem cell transplant. The CDR3 DNA reads as TGTGCCAGCAGCTTATACGGTAGCGGGAACTACGAGCAGTACTTC. Protein: CASSLYGSGNYEQYF.